Below, one T cell receptor beta chain is given with its context. The sample holds one count of this clone. Its target antigen remains unknown. No qualities accompany the bases; no much larger clone lies one base away. Library prep was done by the immunoSEQ multiplex PCR assay. Entries here come from immuneACCESS through TCRdb and include only in-frame sequences with V and J called. Some clones fail to appear in such tables; in the studies checked, an unresolved V gene covers under half of the shortfall, and the cause of the remainder is unknown. Across this sample there are about 120,000 clones, with more than 75% seen only once. Of the sample, about 12% falls within the top ten clones. Germline trimming amounts to 0 bases on V and 6 bases on J, with 5 as the count of junction bases outside the gene matches. The CDR3 covers 16 residues, taking in both the cysteine and the phenylalanine. Solely the CDR3 DNA is kept, with 48 bases framed from the first base. According to the germline V gene, CDR1 reads SGHVS and CDR2 reads FNYEAQ.

The sample originates from a study of control samples from healthy donors and cancer patients (dated by TCRdb to the early 2020s). The V and J genes are TRBV7-6 and TRBJ1-5, with 10 middle bases fitting TRBD1. The sequence derives from a man younger than 45 in good health. The sample comprised blood. This receptor has the CDR3 CASSLASGQGPQPQHF. The DNA sequence is as follows: TGTGCCAGCAGCTTAGCTTCGGGACAGGGGCCTCAGCCCCAGCATTTT.